This T cell receptor (beta chain) was obtained from a study of naive and memory T cell subsets. Both TRBC1 and TRBC2 were covered by a beta constant-region primer of two equimolar oligonucleotides. TCRdb called the UMI-ligation and nested PCR reads again in MiXCR, with one record for every CDR3 protein. The data show 140,000 to 150,000 distinct CDR3 sequences, over 15% seen once. Germline V CDR1 and CDR2: DFQATT, SNEGSKA (reference sequence). The trim removed 4 bases at V and 2 bases at J, leaving 8 bases unmatched. The CDR3 consists of 16 residues. This clonotype was seen a few times. The chain uses TRBV20-1 and TRBJ2-7; TRBD2 matches at 13 bases. Sample: naive CD4+ T cells from blood. This TCR was recovered from a human donor in good health. The CDR3, as DNA: TGCAGTGCTAAACCGGGACTAGCGGGATCCCCCTACGAGCAGTACTTC. As protein: CSAKPGLAGSPYEQYF.